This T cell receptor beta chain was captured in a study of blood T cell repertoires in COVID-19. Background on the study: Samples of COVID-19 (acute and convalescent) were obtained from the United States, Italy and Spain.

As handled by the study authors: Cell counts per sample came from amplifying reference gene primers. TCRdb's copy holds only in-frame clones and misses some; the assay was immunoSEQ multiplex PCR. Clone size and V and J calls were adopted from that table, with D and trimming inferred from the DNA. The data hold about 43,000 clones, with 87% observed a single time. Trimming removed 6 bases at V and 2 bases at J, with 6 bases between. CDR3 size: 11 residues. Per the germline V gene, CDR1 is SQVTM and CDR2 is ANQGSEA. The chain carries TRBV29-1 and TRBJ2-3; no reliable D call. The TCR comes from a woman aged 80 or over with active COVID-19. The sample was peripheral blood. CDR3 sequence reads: CSVGVTDTQYF. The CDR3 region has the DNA TGCAGCGTAGGAGTCACAGATACGCAGTATTTT.